This T cell receptor beta chain was documented in a study of T-cell memory formation after mild COVID-19. Study context: In these data, TCR clusters were largely donor specific.

With 1 base removed from V and 16 bases from J, the gap between germline ends came to 11 bases. The CDR3 has 11 amino acids. This clonotype was seen at least ten times. TCRdb called the 5' RACE reads again in MiXCR, with one record for every CDR3 protein. The table shows 300,000 to 400,000 distinct CDR3 sequences, with 13% to 15% occurring only once. The sample was PBMCs or a T cell subset sorted from them (not recorded which). V is TRBV12-3 or TRBV12-4 and J is TRBJ2-1; no firm D call. This clonotype was sampled from a man between 18 and 29 years old who had mild COVID-19 (a few samples of this study predate the infection). Cell type and time point are not known. The CDR3 protein is CASSLGLEFFF. The CDR3 DNA is TGTGCCAGCAGTTTAGGTCTAGAGTTTTTCTTC.